The rows below give T cell receptor beta chains drawn from one sample of a study of shared clonotypes between healthy human individuals. Here immunoSEQ multiplex PCR was the method, and the copy in TCRdb shows in-frame clones only, minus some. The sample yields roughly 2.5 million clones, roughly 92% seen once. Sequencing was performed on naive CD4+ T cells sorted from blood. All receptors come from a young man in good health. Each CDR3 is given without its conserved first and last residue. Expanded clones are given a class, and other clones once, few, many or no size at all.

V gene,clone size,CDR3 protein
TRBV11-2,.,ASSDTTASLGAFSPLH
TRBV28,.,ASNAGSYGYT
TRBV7-6,.,ASSLGVASGNSYNEQF
TRBV6-1,.,ASSVQGAWEQY
TRBV2,once,ASTRAESTGELF
TRBV27,.,ASRELAGVDTQY
TRBV9,.,ASSVYTDTQY
TRBV7-2,.,ASSFGGFRDEQF
TRBV18,.,ASSTGVGYEQY
TRBV5-1,.,ASSLERGSSSGANVLT
TRBV19,.,ASSKTGGETGELF
TRBV7-9,.,ASSSGVRSYEQY
TRBV5-1,.,ASSLQGGNTGELF
TRBV21-1,.,ASIQEEGANGYT
TRBV7-2,.,ASSRDRTNTGELF
TRBV27,.,ASSSGLAGEVREQY
TRBV14,.,ASSQQPGQGSEQY
TRBV4-2,.,ASSQAGLGVYNEQF